Listed here are 17 T cell receptor beta chains from one sample, sequenced in a study of cytomegalovirus exposure and HLA in healthy donors. Primers for the PCR totalled 60 Vbeta and 13 Jbeta. The repertoire was sequenced with immunoSEQ multiplex PCR; TCRdb's copy has only in-frame clones and lacks some. The repertoire holds approximately 110,000 clones, with 50% to 70% as singletons. Sequencing was done on a sample of PBMCs. The receptor set was obtained from a man aged 30 to 39 in good health and CMV-seropositive.

The gene calls are TRBV9 and TRBJ2-5; 8 bases align to TRBD2. The CDR3 consists of 15 residues. The germline gives CDR1 SGDLS, CDR2 YYNGEE. With 0 bases clipped from V and 4 bases from J, the junction kept 5 bases outside the gene matches. CDR3 protein: CASSVGAGGGETQYF. DNA of the CDR3: TGTGCCAGCAGCGTAGGGGCGGGGGGCGGAGAGACCCAGTACTTC.

The chain recombines TRBV6-5 with TRBJ2-7; TRBD1 agrees at 8 bases. The CDR3 sequence is 15 residues long. V shed 2 bases and J 7 bases; nucleotides not matched to a gene: 10. The germline gives CDR1 MNHEY, CDR2 SVGAGI. The CDR3 nucleotides are TGTGCCAGCAGTTACGGGGTCAGGGGGCGCAGGGAGCAGTACTTC. Translated, it gives CASSYGVRGRREQYF.

The chain joins TRBV7-2 to TRBJ2-7, with 16 positions matching TRBD2. J lost 0 bases, V lost 5 bases, and 4 bases had no gene match. The CDR3 loop spans 17 amino acids. Per the germline V gene, CDR1 is SGHTA and CDR2 is FQGNSA. The CDR3 DNA is TGTGCCAGCAGCCCGGGACTAGCGGGGGGGTACTCCTACGAGCAGTACTTC. This codes for CASSPGLAGGYSYEQYF. The whole variable domain, filled in from reference TRBV7-2 and TRBJ2-7, reads GAGVSQSPSNKVTEKGKDVELRCDPISGHTALYWYRQSLGQGLEFLIYFQGNSAPDKSGLPSDRFSAERTGGSVSTLTIQRTQQEDSAVYLCASSPGLAGGYSYEQYFGPGTRLTVT.

V gene TRBV29-1 combines with J gene TRBJ1-2; D gene uncertain. This CDR3 region has 11 residues. V gave up 3 bases and J gave up 4 bases, with 6 bases separating them. Germline V gives CDR1 SQVTM, CDR2 ANQGSEA. The CDR3 region has the DNA TGCAGCGTTGACCTAGGCTATGGCTACACCTTC. Amino acids: CSVDLGYGYTF.

The chain employs TRBV19 and TRBJ1-1; the D is unclear. The length of the CDR3 is 15 residues. Germline V gene lookup returns CDR1 LNHDA and CDR2 SQIVND (reference sequence). V was clipped by 0 bases and J by 5 bases, with 13 bases between them. The CDR3 nucleotides read TGTGCCAGTAGTATAGATGCGAGGACTATGACTGAAGCTTTCTTT. Protein product: CASSIDARTMTEAFF.

This clone has a handful of counts. This rearrangement joins TRBV6-4 to TRBJ2-2; 7 positions match TRBD1. The V gene end was trimmed by 4 bases and the J gene end by 6 bases; junction bases not matched to a gene: 5. Germline CDR1 is MRHNA and CDR2 is SNTAGT. The CDR3 covers 14 residues. The DNA of the CDR3 is TGTGCCAGCAGTGCACAGGGGCGATCCGGGGAGCTGTTTTTT. Translated: CASSAQGRSGELFF.

The chain carries TRBV2 and TRBJ2-1; 11 nucleotides agree with TRBD2. The V segment lost 7 bases and the J segment 10 bases; nucleotides outside the gene matches: 9. CDR1 is SNHLY and CDR2 is FYNNEI in the germline V gene. This CDR3 contains 14 residues. The CDR3 DNA sequence: TGTGCCAGCAATAGCGGGGGGGAAGGGGAAGAGCAGTTCTTC. Amino acids: CASNSGGEGEEQFF.

This clone was observed a single time. The V and J genes are TRBV13 and TRBJ1-2; perhaps TRBD1 as D (6 bases). With 4 bases removed from V and 11 bases from J, the gap between germline ends came to 14 bases. The length of the CDR3 is 12 residues. CDR1 PRHDT and CDR2 FYEKMQ come from the germline V gene (reference sequence). The CDR3 here is CASSYAGGPYTF. The CDR3 nucleotides read TGTGCCAGCAGCTATGCGGGGGGCCCTTACACCTTC. The full variable domain, rest sourced from reference TRBV13 and TRBJ1-2, is AAGVIQSPRHLIKEKRETATLKCYPIPRHDTVYWYQQGPGQDPQFLISFYEKMQSDKGSIPDRFSAQQFSDYHSELNMSSLELGDSALYFCASSYAGGPYTFGSGTRLTVV.

This clone was counted only a few times. The chain couples TRBV27 to TRBJ2-2; D is uncertain. V was clipped by 3 bases and J by 7 bases, with 6 bases between them. The CDR3 length is 12 residues. CDR1 is MNHEY, CDR2 SMNVEV, per germline (reference sequence). CDR3 region: CASSFSHGELFF. As DNA, the CDR3 is TGTGCCAGCAGTTTCTCACACGGGGAGCTGTTTTTT.

This clone was recorded a few times. The chain links TRBV11-3 to TRBJ2-1; unclear D gene. Trimming shortened V by 4 bases and J by 2 bases, and 12 bases separated the two germline ends. In germline, CDR1 is SGHNT, CDR2 YENEEA. The length of the CDR3 is 15 residues. The DNA for the CDR3 is TGTGCCAGCAGCTCTTTGAGATTAACCTACAATGAGCAGTTCTTC. Translating it yields CASSSLRLTYNEQFF. The whole variable domain, filled in from reference TRBV11-3 and TRBJ2-1, reads EAGVVQSPRYKIIEKKQPVAFWCNPISGHNTLYWYLQNLGQGPELLIRYENEEAVDDSQLPKDRFSAERLKGVDSTLKIQPAELGDSAVYLCASSSLRLTYNEQFFGPGTRLTVL.

The chain employs TRBV4-1 and TRBJ2-5, with TRBD1 identical over 9 bases. The J call is uncertain, as TRBJ2-7 better fits the DNA end. The CDR3 totals 16 residues. Germline V gene lookup returns CDR1 MGHRA and CDR2 YSYEKL. CDR3 sequence reads: CASSSGTGRTWYEQYF. The CDR3 region has the DNA TGCGCCAGCAGCTCAGGGACAGGGAGAACCTGGTACGAGCAGTACTTC.

The chain carries TRBV2 and TRBJ1-1; D unclear. This CDR3 is built from 14 residues. Trimming pared 6 bases from V and 0 bases from J, leaving 11 bases between. Germline lookup yields CDR1 SNHLY and CDR2 FYNNEI. The CDR3 here is CASRIQLMNTEAFF. The CDR3 DNA reads TGTGCCAGCAGAATTCAACTGATGAACACTGAAGCTTTCTTT.

The chain has TRBV2 and TRBJ1-1, with D maybe TRBD1 (6 bases). The V and J ends lost 7 bases and 0 bases respectively, with 15 bases between them. From germline, CDR1 is SNHLY and CDR2 FYNNEI. The CDR3 sequence is 15 residues long. CDR3 sequence: CASKRGGWMNTEAFF. Written as DNA, the CDR3 is TGTGCCAGCAAAAGGGGGGGCTGGATGAACACTGAAGCTTTCTTT.

V usage is TRBV5-6 and J usage is TRBJ1-6; maybe TRBD1 (5 bases). This CDR3 is built from 15 residues. Germline V gives CDR1 SGHDT, CDR2 YYEEEE. Trimming removed 1 base at V and 6 bases at J, with 11 bases between. For the CDR3, the DNA is TGTGCCAGCAGCTTGCTTGGGGGGGTTAATTCACCCCTCCACTTT. It translates to CASSLLGGVNSPLHF. Looking up the rest from reference TRBV5-6 and TRBJ1-6 gives the full variable domain: DAGVTQSPTHLIKTRGQQVTLRCSPKSGHDTVSWYQQALGQGPQFIFQYYEEEERQRGNFPDRFSGHQFPNYSSELNVNALLLGDSALYLCASSLLGGVNSPLHFGNGTRLTVT.

This chain uses TRBV2 with TRBJ1-1; D is undetermined. There are 14 residues in the CDR3. CDR1 SNHLY and CDR2 FYNNEI come from the germline V gene. With 5 bases removed from V and 1 base from J, the gap between germline ends came to 11 bases. CDR3 protein: CASSPQWRNTEAFF. The CDR3 DNA reads as TGTGCCAGCAGTCCCCAGTGGAGGAACACTGAAGCTTTCTTT.

The chain couples TRBV19 to TRBJ2-1; 7 bases map to TRBD1. V was pared by 3 bases and J by 0 bases, with 2 bases of the junction left unmatched. The CDR3 totals 15 residues. The germline CDR1 and CDR2 sequences are LNHDA and SQIVND (reference sequence). For the CDR3, the DNA is TGTGCCAGTAGTATGGGACAGAACTCCTACAATGAGCAGTTCTTC. Its translation: CASSMGQNSYNEQFF.

This clone was observed a few times. The genes are TRBV2 and TRBJ1-6, with D perhaps TRBD1 (5 bases). CDR3 length: 13 residues. Germline loops: CDR1 SNHLY, CDR2 FYNNEI. V lost 3 bases, J lost 10 bases, and 10 bases lay in between. The CDR3 DNA reads TGTGCCAGCAGTGACAGGGAAGTGTCACCCCTCCACTTT. It codes for CASSDREVSPLHF. The full variable domain, with the rest looked up from reference TRBV2 and TRBJ1-6, is EPEVTQTPSHQVTQMGQEVILRCVPISNHLYFYWYRQILGQKVEFLVSFYNNEISEKSEIFDDQFSVERPDGSNFTLKIRSTKLEDSAMYFCASSDREVSPLHFGNGTRLTVT.